A selection of T cell receptor beta chains follows, all from one sample in a study of blood T cells in healthy people across ages. Via MiXCR, TCRdb re-called the 5' RACE reads, giving one row per CDR3 protein. The sample lists 1.8 million or so distinct CDR3 sequences, around 42% occurring once. Sequenced: blood. These receptors came from a human donor in good health. Each CDR3 is given with its conserved first and last residue. The order of the fields is D gene, J gene, clone size, V gene, CDR3 protein, CDR3 DNA. The D gene is left open where the match is weak. Part of the rows lack a size; the others show once, few, many or a class for expanded clones.

>-|TRBJ1-1|-|TRBV28
CASSIPSRGVGTEAFF
TGTGCCAGCAGCATCCCGAGCCGGGGTGTTGGAACTGAAGCTTTCTTT
>TRBD1|TRBJ2-7|few|TRBV20-1
CSAEGGQGATYEQYF
TGCAGTGCTGAGGGGGGACAGGGGGCTACCTACGAGCAGTACTTC
>TRBD1|TRBJ1-1|few|TRBV6-5
CASTTAGGDDTEAFF
TGTGCCAGCACCACGGCAGGGGGCGACGACACTGAAGCTTTCTTT
>-|TRBJ1-2|-|TRBV11-3
CASSDGRWRGRTNYGYTF
TGTGCCAGCAGCGACGGAAGGTGGCGGGGCCGAACTAACTATGGCTACACCTTC
>-|TRBJ1-2|-|TRBV28
CASSFHNVHTF
TGTGCCAGCAGTTTTCACAACGTCCACACCTTC
>-|TRBJ1-1|many|TRBV7-2
CASSLIRNTEAFF
TGTGCCAGCAGCTTAATCCGGAACACTGAAGCTTTCTTT
>-|TRBJ2-6|-|TRBV7-2
CASSFHTSSGANVLTF
TGTGCCAGCAGCTTTCACACGAGCTCTGGGGCCAACGTCCTGACTTTC
>-|TRBJ1-2|-|TRBV20-1
CSAREVPSSGTSTF
TGCAGTGCTAGAGAGGTCCCCTCCTCCGGGACTTCCACCTTC
>TRBD1|TRBJ2-3|-|TRBV10-3
CAISGTKGQTISTDTQYF
TGTGCCATCAGTGGGACCAAGGGACAGACTATTAGCACAGATACGCAGTATTTT
>-|TRBJ2-7|-|TRBV7-9
CASSLALGTPWDEQYF
TGTGCCAGCAGCTTAGCGCTCGGGACCCCATGGGACGAGCAGTACTTC
>-|TRBJ1-2|-|TRBV29-1
CSVLLGAGYGYTF
TGCAGCGTTCTCCTCGGGGCTGGCTATGGCTACACCTTC
>-|TRBJ1-4|-|TRBV11-3
CASSFRQNPNEKLFF
TGTGCCAGCAGCTTTCGACAGAATCCTAATGAAAAACTGTTTTTT
>-|TRBJ1-5|few|TRBV20-1
CSARSRTGGAYQPQHF
TGCAGTGCTAGATCAAGAACGGGGGGCGCATATCAGCCCCAGCATTTT
>-|TRBJ1-1|few|TRBV27
CASSLRGGRLNTEAFF
TGTGCCAGCAGTCTAAGAGGGGGGCGATTGAACACTGAAGCTTTCTTT
>-|TRBJ1-2|-|TRBV20-1
CSVMPGSNYGYTF
TGCAGTGTTATGCCAGGAAGCAACTATGGCTACACCTTC
>-|TRBJ2-5|-|TRBV7-2
CVSSHVSFQETQYF
TGTGTCAGCAGCCACGTTAGTTTTCAAGAGACCCAGTACTTC
>-|TRBJ2-3|once|TRBV29-1
CSAPKDLGTDTQYF
TGCAGCGCCCCAAAAGACCTCGGCACAGATACGCAGTATTTT
>TRBD2|TRBJ2-5|few|TRBV28
CASSLTVAGWSYEQYF
TGTGCCAGCAGTTTAACGGTAGCGGGGTGGTCCTATGAGCAGTACTTC
>-|TRBJ2-3|few|TRBV11-2
CASSSGIYTDTQYF
TGTGCCAGCAGCTCCGGAATCTACACAGATACGCAGTATTTT
>-|TRBJ2-7|few|TRBV10-3
CAISDGQMYEQYF
TGTGCCATCAGTGACGGGCAGATGTACGAGCAGTACTTC
>TRBD1|TRBJ1-1|-|TRBV6-2/TRBV6-3
CASSHWGTGTGVEAFF
TGTGCCAGCAGTCACTGGGGAACCGGGACAGGAGTGGAAGCTTTCTTT
>-|TRBJ2-5|-|TRBV5-1
CASSPWETQETQYF
TGCGCCAGCAGCCCCTGGGAGACCCAAGAGACCCAGTACTTC
>-|TRBJ1-5|few|TRBV7-2
CASSGNDQPQHF
TGTGCCAGCAGTGGTAACGATCAGCCCCAGCATTTT
>TRBD1|TRBJ1-1|-|TRBV29-1
CNVGTGGGACF
TGCAACGTTGGCACAGGGGGGGGAGCTTGCTTT
>-|TRBJ2-1|-|TRBV4-2
CASSQEPGASSYNEQFF
TGTGCCAGCAGCCAAGAGCCGGGGGCCAGCTCCTACAATGAGCAGTTCTTC
>-|TRBJ1-2|-|TRBV5-1
CASSPILQGDGYTF
TGCGCCAGCAGCCCAATTCTCCAGGGAGATGGCTACACCTTC
>-|TRBJ1-6|-|TRBV30
CASHLSPYNSPLHF
TGTGCCTCTCACCTGAGCCCCTATAATTCACCCCTCCACTTT
>TRBD2|TRBJ2-3|-|TRBV20-1
CSAVSGSGGTQYF
TGCAGTGCCGTTAGCGGATCGGGGGGTACGCAGTATTTT
>-|TRBJ1-2|few|TRBV10-3
CASGTPNYGYTF
TGTGCCAGCGGGACACCTAACTATGGCTACACCTTC
>TRBD2|TRBJ2-1|-|TRBV24-1
CATSVAGGKNEQFF
TGTGCCACCAGTGTAGCGGGGGGGAAGAATGAGCAGTTCTTC
>-|TRBJ2-3|-|TRBV20-1
CSARFPKLTDTQYF
TGCAGTGCTAGGTTTCCTAAGCTCACAGATACGCAGTATTTT
>TRBD2|TRBJ2-1|-|TRBV3-1
CASSKSGGPYNEQFF
TGTGCCAGCAGTAAAAGCGGGGGCCCTTACAATGAGCAGTTCTTC
>TRBD2|TRBJ2-1|once|TRBV6-5
CASSLLAGVTEQFF
TGTGCCAGCAGCCTTCTAGCGGGGGTTACTGAGCAGTTCTTC
>-|TRBJ1-1|-|TRBV5-1
CASSLAQSGRTEAFF
TGCGCCAGCAGCTTGGCCCAGTCAGGGCGGACTGAAGCTTTCTTT
>-|TRBJ1-2|few|TRBV7-2
CASSLPGVQGYTF
TGTGCCAGCAGCTTGCCAGGGGTGCAAGGCTACACCTTC
>TRBD2|TRBJ2-5|-|TRBV28
CASSLAGGPTEQYF
TGTGCCAGCAGTTTAGCGGGGGGGCCCACTGAGCAGTACTTC
>TRBD1|TRBJ2-5|-|TRBV28
CASSSLQGTGPQETQYF
TGTGCCAGCAGTTCCCTGCAGGGGACAGGCCCCCAAGAGACCCAGTACTTC
>-|TRBJ1-5|-|TRBV20-1
CSGKGGARGNQPQHF
TGCAGTGGCAAGGGGGGGGCGAGGGGCAATCAGCCCCAGCATTTT